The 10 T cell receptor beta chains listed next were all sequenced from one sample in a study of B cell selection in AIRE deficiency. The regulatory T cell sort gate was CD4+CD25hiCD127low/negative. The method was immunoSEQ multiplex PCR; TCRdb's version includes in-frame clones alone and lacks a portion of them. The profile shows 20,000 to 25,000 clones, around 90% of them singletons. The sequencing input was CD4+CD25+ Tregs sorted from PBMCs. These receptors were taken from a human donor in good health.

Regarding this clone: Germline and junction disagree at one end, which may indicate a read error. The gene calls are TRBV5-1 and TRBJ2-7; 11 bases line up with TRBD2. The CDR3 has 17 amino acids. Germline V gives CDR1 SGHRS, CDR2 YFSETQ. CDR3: CASSPAFSSGRIDEQCF. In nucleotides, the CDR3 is TGCGCCAGCAGCCCGGCGTTTTCTAGCGGGAGGATCGACGAGCAGTGCTTC.

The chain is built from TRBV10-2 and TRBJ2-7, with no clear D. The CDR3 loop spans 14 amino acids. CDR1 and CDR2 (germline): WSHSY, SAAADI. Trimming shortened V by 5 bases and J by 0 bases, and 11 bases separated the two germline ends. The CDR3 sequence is CASSSYRASYEQYF. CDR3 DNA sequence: TGCGCCAGCAGTAGTTACAGAGCCTCCTACGAGCAGTACTTC.

The CDR3: CASTRGDEQYF. The CDR3 nucleotides are TGTGCCAGCACCCGTGGCGACGAGCAGTACTTC. The genes are TRBV27 and TRBJ2-7; D call uncertain. Looked up from germline, CDR1 is MNHEY and CDR2 is SMNVEV (reference sequence). This CDR3 contains 11 residues. V was shortened by 7 bases and J by 5 bases, with 9 bases between the two germline ends.

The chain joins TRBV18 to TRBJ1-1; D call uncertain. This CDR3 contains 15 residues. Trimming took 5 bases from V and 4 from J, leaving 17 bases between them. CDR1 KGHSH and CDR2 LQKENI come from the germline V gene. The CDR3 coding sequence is TGTGCCAGCTCATCGGCTCCGGGAGGTGGCACTGAAGCTTTCTTT. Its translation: CASSSAPGGGTEAFF. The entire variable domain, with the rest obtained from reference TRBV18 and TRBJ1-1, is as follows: NAGVMQNPRHLVRRRGQEARLRCSPMKGHSHVYWYRQLPEEGLKFMVYLQKENIIDESGMPKERFSAEFPKEGPSILRIQQVVRGDSAAYFCASSSAPGGGTEAFFGQGTRLTVV.

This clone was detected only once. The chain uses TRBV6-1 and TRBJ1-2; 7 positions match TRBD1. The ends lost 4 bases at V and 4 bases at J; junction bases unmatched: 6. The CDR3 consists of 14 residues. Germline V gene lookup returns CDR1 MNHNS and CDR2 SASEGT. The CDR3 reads CASSVVRGGYGYTF. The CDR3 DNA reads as TGTGCCAGCAGTGTCGTCAGGGGGGGCTATGGCTACACCTTC.

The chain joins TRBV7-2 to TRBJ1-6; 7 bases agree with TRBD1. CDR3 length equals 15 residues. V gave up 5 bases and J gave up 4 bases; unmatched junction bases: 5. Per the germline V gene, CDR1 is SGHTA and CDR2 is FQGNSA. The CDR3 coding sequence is TGTGCCAGCAGCCTCGGACAGGCGTATAATTCACCCCTCCACTTT. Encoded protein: CASSLGQAYNSPLHF. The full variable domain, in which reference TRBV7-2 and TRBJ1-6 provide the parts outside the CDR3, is GAGVSQSPSNKVTEKGKDVELRCDPISGHTALYWYRQSLGQGLEFLIYFQGNSAPDKSGLPSDRFSAERTGGSVSTLTIQRTQQEDSAVYLCASSLGQAYNSPLHFGNGTRLTVT.

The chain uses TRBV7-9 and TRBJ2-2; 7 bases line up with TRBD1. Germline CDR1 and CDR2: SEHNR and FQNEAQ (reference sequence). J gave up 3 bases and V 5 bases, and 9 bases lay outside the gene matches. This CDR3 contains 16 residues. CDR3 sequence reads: CASSGSGTVYTGELFF. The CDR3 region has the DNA TGTGCCAGCAGCGGATCCGGGACAGTCTACACCGGGGAGCTGTTTTTT.

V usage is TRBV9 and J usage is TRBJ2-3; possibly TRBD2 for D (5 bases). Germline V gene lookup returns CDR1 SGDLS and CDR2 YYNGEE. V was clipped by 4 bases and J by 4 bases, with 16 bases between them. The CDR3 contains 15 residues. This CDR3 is CASSTASRGPDTQYF. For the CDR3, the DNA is TGTGCCAGCAGCACCGCTAGCAGAGGCCCAGATACGCAGTATTTT.

This CDR3 reads CASSLVTGDSPLHF. CDR3 in DNA: TGTGCCAGCAGCTTAGTTACAGGGGACTCACCCCTCCACTTT. The chain recombines TRBV11-2 with TRBJ1-6; 7 bases align to TRBD1. Germline CDR1 reads SGHAT; CDR2 reads FQNNGV. J lost 10 bases, V lost 1 base, and 4 bases had no gene match. The CDR3 length is 14 residues. Complete variable domain (other parts from reference TRBV11-2 and TRBJ1-6): EAGVAQSPRYKIIEKRQSVAFWCNPISGHATLYWYQQILGQGPKLLIQFQNNGVVDDSQLPKDRFSAERLKGVDSTLKIQPAKLEDSAVYLCASSLVTGDSPLHFGNGTRLTVT.

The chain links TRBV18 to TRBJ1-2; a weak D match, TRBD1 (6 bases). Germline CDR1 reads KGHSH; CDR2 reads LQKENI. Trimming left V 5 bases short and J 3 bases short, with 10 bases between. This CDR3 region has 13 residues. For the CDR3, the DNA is TGTGCCAGCTCATCCGGACAGCACTATGGCTACACCTTC. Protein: CASSSGQHYGYTF.